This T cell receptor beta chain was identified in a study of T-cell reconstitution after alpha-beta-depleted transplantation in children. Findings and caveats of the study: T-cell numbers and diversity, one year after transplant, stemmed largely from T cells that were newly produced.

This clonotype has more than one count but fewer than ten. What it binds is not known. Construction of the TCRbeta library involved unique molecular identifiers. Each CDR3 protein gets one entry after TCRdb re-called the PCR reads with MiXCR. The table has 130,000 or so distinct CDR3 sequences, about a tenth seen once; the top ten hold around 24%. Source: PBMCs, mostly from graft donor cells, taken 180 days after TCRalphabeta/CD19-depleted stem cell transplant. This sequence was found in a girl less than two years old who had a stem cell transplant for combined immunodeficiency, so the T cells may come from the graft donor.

CDR3 region: CASSFRMNTEAFF. CDR3 DNA: TGTGCCAGCAGCTTTCGGATGAACACTGAAGCTTTCTTT. The chain is built from TRBV7-3 and TRBJ1-1, with D hard to call. V lost 3 bases to trimming and J lost 0 bases, with 5 bases between them. Germline CDR1 and CDR2: SGHTA and FQGTGA. This CDR3 contains 13 residues.